The 29 T cell receptor beta chains presented below share a single source sample, sequenced in a study of CD8+CD57+ T cells in acquired aplastic anemia. TCR beta VDJ combinations and CDR3 sequences were profiled from genomic DNA. Using its own MiXCR run on the reads, TCRdb lists one record per CDR3 protein. This table holds 100,000 to 130,000 distinct CDR3 sequences, 51% found once. Sequencing input: sorted CD4+, CD8+, or CD8+CD57+ T cells (not recorded which) from PBMCs. These receptors were obtained from a human donor in good health, serving as a control.

This chain links TRBV5-1 with TRBJ1-1; maybe TRBD1 (6 bases). CDR1 is SGHRS and CDR2 is YFSETQ in the germline V gene. Trimming took off 0 bases at V and 5 bases at J, with 11 bases between the two ends. This CDR3 is 14 amino acids long. CDR3 DNA sequence: TGCGCCAGCAGCTTGGAGGGGGGAAAAACTGAAGCTTTCTTT. This codes for CASSLEGGKTEAFF.

This clonotype was counted ten times or more. CDR3 bases: TGTGCCAGCAGCCAAGATCTAGGGCAGCTACACACTCAAAACGATTCACCCCTCCACTTT. Protein: CASSQDLGQLHTQNDSPLHF. The V and J genes are TRBV3-1 and TRBJ1-6, with D unclear. The CDR3 consists of 20 residues. V lost 0 bases and J 8 bases, leaving 26 bases between the germline ends. Germline-derived CDR1 and CDR2 are LGHDT and YNNKEL (reference sequence).

In this sample, this clonotype turned up a few times. The chain carries TRBV19 and TRBJ2-7, with no clear D. CDR3 length equals 13 residues. Germline V gives CDR1 LNHDA, CDR2 SQIVND (reference sequence). With 5 bases removed from V and 2 bases from J, the gap between germline ends came to 10 bases. The CDR3 sequence: CASSSTVTYEQYF. The CDR3 DNA is TGTGCCAGTAGTTCTACGGTTACCTACGAGCAGTACTTC.

This chain connects TRBV7-2 to TRBJ2-7; unclear D gene. Germline CDR1 SGHTA, CDR2 FQGNSA. This CDR3 contains 11 residues. V was cut by 7 bases and J by 3 bases, with 7 bases left in between. The CDR3 is CASTVGYEQYF. The CDR3 nucleotides read TGTGCCAGCACCGTAGGCTACGAGCAGTACTTC.

This clonotype has a count of ten or more. V is TRBV7-9 and J is TRBJ2-7; TRBD1 might be the D (7 bases). The germline V gene encodes CDR1 SEHNR and CDR2 FQNEAQ (reference sequence). Trimming removed 3 bases at V and 3 bases at J, with 21 bases between. The CDR3 sequence is 17 residues long. Here the CDR3 reads CASSFGGRGWGGYEQYF. The CDR3 DNA is TGTGCCAGCAGCTTCGGTGGCAGGGGGTGGGGAGGCTACGAGCAGTACTTC.

This clonotype was picked up many times. The V gene is TRBV6-1, the J gene TRBJ1-1, with a tentative D call TRBD1 (6 bases). The CDR3 extends over 15 amino acids. V was clipped by 6 bases and J by 1 base, with 15 bases between them. CDR1 is MNHNS, CDR2 SASEGT, per germline. This chain's CDR3 is CASRRNRVTNTEAFF. The CDR3 region has the DNA TGTGCCAGCAGACGAAACAGGGTTACGAACACTGAAGCTTTCTTT.

This clonotype was detected ten times or more. This chain joins TRBV30 and TRBJ2-1; D possibly corresponds to TRBD2 (5 bases). Trimming took 0 bases from V and 10 from J, leaving 13 bases between them. This CDR3 contains 13 residues. CDR1 GTSNPN and CDR2 SVGIG come from the germline V gene (reference sequence). The CDR3 here is CAWSVAREGEQFF. The DNA for the CDR3 is TGTGCCTGGAGTGTAGCCCGGGAAGGAGAGCAGTTCTTC.

V usage is TRBV29-1 and J usage is TRBJ1-2, with D unclear. The germline CDR1 and CDR2 sequences are SQVTM and ANQGSEA. CDR3 length equals 11 residues. V lost 4 bases to trimming and J lost 6 bases, with 9 bases between them. This CDR3 reads CSVGPENGYTF. The CDR3 DNA reads as TGCAGCGTTGGTCCCGAGAATGGCTACACCTTC.

This clonotype appeared many times. V usage is TRBV6-6 and J usage is TRBJ2-7, with TRBD1 matching over 8 bases. V trimming: 7 bases; J trimming: 3 bases; junction bases outside the gene matches: 8. Germline V gene data show CDR1 as MNHNY and CDR2 as SVGAGI (reference sequence). The CDR3 runs 14 residues. The CDR3 sequence is CASTRQGAIYEQYF. CDR3 nucleotides: TGTGCCAGCACCCGGCAGGGGGCTATCTACGAGCAGTACTTC.

The rearrangement links TRBV15 to TRBJ2-5, with D perhaps matching TRBD2 (7 bases). CDR1 is LNHNV, CDR2 YYDKDF, per germline (reference sequence). CDR3 length: 15 residues. V dropped 6 bases and J dropped 1 base, with 15 bases sitting between them. CDR3 nucleotide sequence: TGTGCCACCAGTCCCAGGGGAGGGGCCCAAGAGACCCAGTACTTC. Translating gives CATSPRGGAQETQYF.

The rearrangement uses TRBV20-1 and TRBJ1-3; D remains unclear. CDR1 is DFQATT, CDR2 SNEGSKA, per germline (reference sequence). This CDR3 is 13 amino acids long. V dropped 2 bases and J dropped 4 bases, with 9 bases sitting between them. CDR3 coding DNA: TGCAGTGCTAGATTGGACGGGGGAAACACCATATATTTT. Protein: CSARLDGGNTIYF.

In this sample, this clonotype turned up once. V gene TRBV5-1 combines with J gene TRBJ1-6, with 10 bases aligning to TRBD1. There are 14 residues in the CDR3. The junction had 6 bases not matched to a gene; V was cut back by 5 bases and J by 10 bases. Per germline, CDR1 SGHRS and CDR2 YFSETQ. As DNA, the CDR3 is TGCGCCAGCAGGCCGGGACAGGGGATATCACCCCTCCACTTT. Protein: CASRPGQGISPLHF.

The chain is built from TRBV6-5 and TRBJ2-5; TRBD1 matches at 7 bases. Germline CDR1 and CDR2: MNHEY and SVGAGI. This CDR3 region has 14 residues. With V trimmed by 6 bases and J by 0 bases, 4 bases remained unmatched. The CDR3 here is CASSYTGDQETQYF. DNA for the CDR3: TGTGCCAGCAGCTACACAGGGGACCAAGAGACCCAGTACTTC.

In the case of this clonotype: One junction end disagrees with the germline gene, perhaps due to a read error. V is TRBV25-1 and J is TRBJ1-2; 7 bases line up with TRBD1. The CDR3 consists of 16 residues. Germline CDR1 and CDR2: MGHDK and SYGVNS. This CDR3 is CASSAPGATGTYGCTF. CDR3 nucleotides: TGTGCCAGCAGTGCACCAGGCGCGACAGGGACCTATGGCTGCACCTTC.

In this sample, this clonotype turned up many times. The chain employs TRBV7-2 and TRBJ2-5; D ambiguous. Between the trimmed V and J ends, which lost 3 bases and 5 bases, there was a span of 19 bases. The germline V gene encodes CDR1 SGHTA and CDR2 FQGNSA. The CDR3 is 16 residues long. The CDR3 nucleotides read TGTGCCAGCAGCTTGAGAGGCGGCTGGGTACAGGAGACCCAGTACTTC. As protein: CASSLRGGWVQETQYF.

This clonotype was picked up many times. This chain links TRBV7-2 with TRBJ1-1; D not certain. This CDR3 spans 15 amino acids. From germline, CDR1 is SGHTA and CDR2 FQGNSA. Trimming took off 1 base at V and 1 base at J, with 10 bases between the two ends. The CDR3: CASSLVREANTEAFF. DNA of the CDR3: TGTGCCAGCAGCTTAGTAAGGGAGGCGAACACTGAAGCTTTCTTT.

The chain has TRBV20-1 and TRBJ2-7; possibly TRBD2 for D (5 bases). Germline assignment: CDR1 DFQATT and CDR2 SNEGSKA (reference sequence). Trimming left V 0 bases short and J 1 base short, with 10 bases between. This CDR3 spans 14 amino acids. This chain's CDR3 is CSARDPGGSYEQYF. Here the CDR3 DNA reads TGCAGTGCTAGAGATCCGGGCGGGTCCTACGAGCAGTACTTC.

The chain couples TRBV5-5 to TRBJ2-3; D may be TRBD1 or TRBD2 (5 bases each). V lost 1 base and J lost 0, with 9 bases in between. In germline, CDR1 is SGHKS, CDR2 YYEKEE (reference sequence). The CDR3 loop spans 15 amino acids. The CDR3 reads CASSLLRGSTDTQYF. In nucleotides, the CDR3 is TGTGCCAGCAGCTTGCTGAGGGGAAGCACAGATACGCAGTATTTT.

This clonotype appeared once. The chain uses TRBV10-3 and TRBJ1-1, with 8 bases fitting TRBD1. V dropped 4 bases and J dropped 8; count of bases not matched to a gene: 12. Per germline, CDR1 ENHRY and CDR2 SYGVKD. The CDR3 spans 15 residues. The CDR3 region has the DNA TGTGCCATCAGTGGCAAAACAGGGGGGATTACAGAAGCTTTCTTT. Its translation is CAISGKTGGITEAFF.

The chain has TRBV10-3 and TRBJ1-2, with D perhaps matching TRBD1 (6 bases). CDR1 ENHRY and CDR2 SYGVKD come from the germline V gene. V lost 4 bases and J lost 1, with 7 bases in between. The CDR3 is 13 amino acids. CDR3 in amino acids: CAISVDSNYGYTF. The CDR3 region has the DNA TGTGCCATCAGTGTGGACAGTAACTATGGCTACACCTTC.

A word on this clonotype: A much bigger clone sits one base away, suggesting this may be a read error. Because the CDR3 is missing its conserved closing phenylalanine or tryptophan, this is likely a read error. The CDR3 here is CASSEVSSASGNTIYL. CDR3 DNA: TGTGCCAGCAGTGAAGTCAGCTCAGCCTCTGGAAACACCATATATCTT. This sequence joins TRBV10-3 and TRBJ1-3; D remains unclear. The CDR3 extends over 16 amino acids. Per germline, CDR1 ENHRY and CDR2 SYGVKD.

The CDR3 region has the DNA TGTGCCAGCAGCTTGGCGGCGGGGGGCTCCTACAATGAGCAGTTCTTC. Its translation is CASSLAAGGSYNEQFF. This chain links TRBV7-2 with TRBJ2-1; TRBD2 aligns across 8 bases. Germline V CDR1 and CDR2: SGHTA, FQGNSA. This CDR3 contains 16 residues. J gave up 0 bases and V 3 bases, and 4 bases lay outside the gene matches.

A word on this clonotype: It is likely a read error, because the conserved phenylalanine at the end of the CDR3 is missing. No DNA is shown, since the ends of the CDR3 on it are uncertain; the CDR3 is the one TCRdb lists. The V gene is TRBV9, the J gene TRBJ1-4; the table's D call, TRBD1, has no DNA check behind it. The V gene's germline CDR1 is SGDLS and CDR2 YYNGEE. The CDR3 is 9 amino acids in total, end residues counted. CDR3 amino acids: CASSVRQSY.

V usage is TRBV7-2 and J usage is TRBJ2-1; D unclear. The CDR3 consists of 13 residues. Germline loops: CDR1 SGHTA, CDR2 FQGNSA. The germline V and J ends were trimmed by 5 bases and 3 bases, with 8 bases remaining between them. The CDR3 loop is CASSENYYNEQFF. The CDR3 region has the DNA TGTGCCAGCAGCGAGAACTACTACAATGAGCAGTTCTTC.

On this clonotype: A much larger clone differs from this one at a single base, so this may be a read error. The DNA of the CDR3 is TGCGCCGGCAGCCAAGCCCGGTGGGACAGGGAGTTCACTGAAGCTTTCTTT. This codes for CAGSQARWDREFTEAFF. The V and J genes are TRBV4-1 and TRBJ1-1, with TRBD1 matching 9 bases. Germline lookup yields CDR1 MGHRA and CDR2 YSYEKL. The CDR3 is made up of 17 amino acids.

This clonotype came up a few times. A read error is possible here, since a much larger clone lies one base away. The rearrangement uses TRBV9 and TRBJ2-1, with D perhaps TRBD2 (5 bases). The germline V gene encodes CDR1 SGDLS and CDR2 YYNGEE. V shed 3 bases and J shed 2 bases, with 9 bases lying between them. This CDR3 has 14 residues. In DNA, the CDR3 is TGTGCCAGCAGCGGAGAGGGCCCCTACAATGAGCAGTTCTTC. Its translation: CASSGEGPYNEQFF.

This clonotype was observed a handful of times. The chain combines TRBV12-5 with TRBJ2-3, with 7 bases aligning to TRBD2. J lost 1 base, V lost 0 bases, and 4 bases had no gene match. The CDR3 spans 16 residues. Per germline, CDR1 LGHNT and CDR2 FRNRAP. As DNA, the CDR3 is TGTGCTAGTGGTTTGGTACTAAGCGGGGGCACAGATACGCAGTATTTT. Its translation: CASGLVLSGGTDTQYF.

In regard to this clonotype: One junction end disagrees with the germline gene, perhaps due to a read error. The rearrangement uses TRBV2 and TRBJ2-3; D is uncertain. The CDR3 spans 13 residues. Germline values: CDR1 SNHLY, CDR2 FYNNEI. The CDR3, as DNA: TGTCCCAGCAGTAGACCAGGCCCAGATACGCAGTATTTT. It translates to CPSSRPGPDTQYF.

DNA for the CDR3: TGTGCCAGCTCACTCTCCGGACAGGGCAATCAGCCCCAGCATTTT. Encoded protein: CASSLSGQGNQPQHF. The rearrangement links TRBV18 to TRBJ1-5; 7 positions agree with TRBD1. J lost 2 bases, V lost 4 bases, and 5 bases had no gene match. This CDR3 is 15 amino acids long. Germline CDR1 and CDR2: KGHSH and LQKENI.